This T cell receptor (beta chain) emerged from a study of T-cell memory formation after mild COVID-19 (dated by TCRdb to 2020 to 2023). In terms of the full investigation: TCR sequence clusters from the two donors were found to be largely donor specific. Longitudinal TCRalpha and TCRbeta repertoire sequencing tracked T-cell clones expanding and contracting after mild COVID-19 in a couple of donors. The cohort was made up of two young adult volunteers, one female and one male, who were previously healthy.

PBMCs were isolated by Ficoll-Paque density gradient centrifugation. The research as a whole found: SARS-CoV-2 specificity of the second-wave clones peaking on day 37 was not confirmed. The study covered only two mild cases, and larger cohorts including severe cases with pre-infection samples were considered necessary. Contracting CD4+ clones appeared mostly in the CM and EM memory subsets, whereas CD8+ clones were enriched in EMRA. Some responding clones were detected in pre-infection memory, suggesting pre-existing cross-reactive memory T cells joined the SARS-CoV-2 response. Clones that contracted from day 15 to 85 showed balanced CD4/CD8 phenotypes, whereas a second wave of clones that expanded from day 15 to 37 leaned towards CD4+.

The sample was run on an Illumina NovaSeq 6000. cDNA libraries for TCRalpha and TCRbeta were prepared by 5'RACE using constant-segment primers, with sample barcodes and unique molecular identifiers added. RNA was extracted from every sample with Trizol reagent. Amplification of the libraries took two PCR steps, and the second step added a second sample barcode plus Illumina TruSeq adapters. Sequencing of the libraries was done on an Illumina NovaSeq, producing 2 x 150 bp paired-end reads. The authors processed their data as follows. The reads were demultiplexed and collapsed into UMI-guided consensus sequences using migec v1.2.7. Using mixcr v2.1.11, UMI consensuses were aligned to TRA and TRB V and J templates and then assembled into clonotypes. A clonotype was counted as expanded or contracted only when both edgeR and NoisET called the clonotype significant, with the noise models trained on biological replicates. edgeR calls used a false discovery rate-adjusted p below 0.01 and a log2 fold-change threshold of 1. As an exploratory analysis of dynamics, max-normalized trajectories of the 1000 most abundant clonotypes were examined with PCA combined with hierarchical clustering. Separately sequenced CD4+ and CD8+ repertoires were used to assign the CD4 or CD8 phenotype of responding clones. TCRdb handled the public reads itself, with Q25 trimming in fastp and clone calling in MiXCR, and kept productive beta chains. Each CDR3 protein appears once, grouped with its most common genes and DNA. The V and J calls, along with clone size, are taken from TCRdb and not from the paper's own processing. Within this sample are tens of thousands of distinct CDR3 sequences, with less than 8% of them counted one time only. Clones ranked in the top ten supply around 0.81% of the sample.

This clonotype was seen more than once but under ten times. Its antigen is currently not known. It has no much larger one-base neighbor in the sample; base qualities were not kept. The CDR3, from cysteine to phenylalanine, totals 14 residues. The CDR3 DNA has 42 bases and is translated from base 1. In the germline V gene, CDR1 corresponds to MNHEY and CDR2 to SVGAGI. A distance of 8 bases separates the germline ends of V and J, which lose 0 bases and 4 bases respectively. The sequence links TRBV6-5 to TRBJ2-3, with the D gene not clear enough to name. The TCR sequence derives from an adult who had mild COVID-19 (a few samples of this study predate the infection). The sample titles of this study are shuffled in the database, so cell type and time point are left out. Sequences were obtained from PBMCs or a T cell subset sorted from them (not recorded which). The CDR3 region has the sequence CASSYSIRPDTQYF. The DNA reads TGTGCCAGCAGTTACTCGATCCGCCCAGATACGCAGTATTTT.